The clone carrying this TCR beta chain was counted once. The CDR3 extends over 15 amino acids. Trimming stripped 0 bases from V and 0 bases from J, with 10 bases between. CDR1 and CDR2 (germline): SGHNT, YYREEE (reference sequence). This specimen belongs to a study of blood T cell repertoires in COVID-19. About the study: The United States, Italy and Spain supplied acute and convalescent COVID-19 samples. PBMCs, B-cell-depleted T cells, or T cells were the source of the cDNA or gDNA that made up the material.

Per the original data handling: Amplification of reference gene primers was used by the study to estimate nucleated cell counts. Method: immunoSEQ multiplex PCR; TCRdb's copy keeps in-frame clones and lacks some. V and J calls and clone size are given by that table; D and trimming were obtained from the DNA. Among about 150,000 clones, 88% were seen once, and the ten largest hold approximately 2.4%. The source of this sequence is a human donor in a cohort sampled during active COVID-19. The sequenced sample consisted of peripheral blood. The V call is TRBV5-4, the J call TRBJ2-7, with TRBD1 as a possible D gene (5 bases). The CDR3 nucleotides read TGTGCCAGCAGCTTGGGGGGCACGAACTCCTACGAGCAGTACTTC. It specifies CASSLGGTNSYEQYF.